The 26 T cell receptor beta chains reported below all come from one sample, sequenced in a study of OX40 agonist ivuxolimab in advanced cancers. Here immunoSEQ multiplex PCR was the method, and the copy in TCRdb shows in-frame clones only, minus some. The table has roughly 76,000 clones, about 88% seen once. The material sequenced was CD4+ or CD8+ T cells sorted from blood, taken in a trial of the OX40 agonist ivuxolimab. The receptors shown here come from an adult with an advanced solid tumor such as melanoma, head and neck, liver or kidney cancer.

A few counts support this clone. The V gene is TRBV10-2, the J gene TRBJ2-7; D possibly corresponds to TRBD2 (5 bases). The CDR3 is made up of 15 amino acids. V was trimmed by 3 bases and J by 3 bases, leaving 15 bases between them. From germline, CDR1 is WSHSY and CDR2 SAAADI. CDR3 sequence: CASSDASGLNYEQYF. CDR3 DNA sequence: TGCGCCAGCAGTGACGCGTCTGGACTGAACTACGAGCAGTACTTC.

The CDR3 coding sequence is TGTGCCAGTAGTATAGGGGCTAGCGGAGCCTATGGCTACACCTTC. Translated: CASSIGASGAYGYTF. The rearrangement joins TRBV19 to TRBJ1-2; D not resolved. The V gene's germline CDR1 is LNHDA and CDR2 SQIVND (reference sequence). This CDR3 has 15 residues. The V and J ends lost 1 base and 4 bases respectively, with 13 bases between them.

V gene TRBV28 combines with J gene TRBJ1-2; D gene uncertain. CDR1 and CDR2 (germline): MDHEN, SYDVKM. This CDR3 comprises 14 residues. V was cut by 6 bases and J by 0 bases, with 11 bases left in between. The CDR3 region has the DNA TGTGCCAGCAGAGGAGTGCGGACTAACTATGGCTACACCTTC. It codes for CASRGVRTNYGYTF.

This clone was observed once. The chain couples TRBV5-8 to TRBJ1-3; 9 bases agree with TRBD1. Per the germline V gene, CDR1 is SGHTS and CDR2 is YDEGEE. The CDR3 contains 18 residues. V lost 2 bases to trimming and J lost 2 bases; unmatched junction nucleotides: 11. The CDR3 loop reads CASSFTLGTGSTGNTIYF. The CDR3 coding sequence is TGTGCCAGCAGCTTTACCTTGGGGACAGGGTCAACTGGAAACACCATATATTTT.

This clone was detected once. This chain connects TRBV5-1 to TRBJ2-1; 9 positions agree with TRBD1. The CDR3 is 15 amino acids. J gave up 8 bases and V 0 bases, and 6 bases lay outside the gene matches. The germline gives CDR1 SGHRS, CDR2 YFSETQ. Here the CDR3 DNA reads TGCGCCAGCAGCTTGGCGGACAGGGGTCTCTATGAGCAGTTCTTC. Translated, it gives CASSLADRGLYEQFF.

CDR3 region: CASSSFGGKEQYF. Written as DNA, the CDR3 is TGCGCCAGCAGCTCCTTCGGGGGGAAAGAGCAGTACTTC. The chain links TRBV5-1 to TRBJ2-7; 7 nucleotides align to TRBD2. V lost 3 bases, J lost 7 bases, and 7 bases stayed unmatched. Germline V gives CDR1 SGHRS, CDR2 YFSETQ. The CDR3 is 13 residues long.

DNA of the CDR3: TGTGCCAGCAGCCCCCGGGCCTCCTACAATGAGCAGTTCTTC. Encoded protein: CASSPRASYNEQFF. The V and J genes are TRBV4-2 and TRBJ2-1; D not resolved. The length of the CDR3 is 14 residues. Per germline, CDR1 LGHNA and CDR2 YNFKEQ. The V end lost 4 bases, the J end lost 0 bases, and 7 bases lay between the germline ends.

This chain connects TRBV18 to TRBJ2-2; tentatively, D is TRBD2 (6 bases). Trimming took off 3 bases at V and 0 bases at J, with 8 bases between the two ends. Germline V gene sequence: CDR1 KGHSH, CDR2 LQKENI. The CDR3 is 15 amino acids. CDR3 region: CASSPGLTNTGELFF. The CDR3 DNA sequence: TGTGCCAGCTCACCGGGACTGACGAACACCGGGGAGCTGTTTTTT.

This rearrangement joins TRBV5-1 to TRBJ2-5; TRBD1 is a possible D gene (6 bases). Trimming left V 1 base short and J 1 base short, with 11 bases between. CDR1 is SGHRS, CDR2 YFSETQ, per germline. This CDR3 has 15 residues. The CDR3 coding sequence is TGCGCCAGCAGCTTGTATCCGGACAGCCAAGAGACCCAGTACTTC. It encodes CASSLYPDSQETQYF.

V is TRBV19 and J is TRBJ1-1; TRBD1 might be the D (5 bases). The germline V gene encodes CDR1 LNHDA and CDR2 SQIVND (reference sequence). The length of the CDR3 is 14 residues. The V end lost 4 bases, the J end lost 0 bases, and 9 bases lay between the germline ends. The CDR3 sequence: CASSRGVLNTEAFF. For the CDR3, the DNA is TGTGCCAGTAGTAGAGGGGTGTTGAACACTGAAGCTTTCTTT.

The chain has TRBV28 and TRBJ2-2; D ambiguous. In germline, CDR1 is MDHEN, CDR2 SYDVKM. Between the trimmed V and J ends, which lost 2 bases and 0 bases, there was a span of 4 bases. The CDR3 runs 14 residues. CDR3 DNA sequence: TGTGCCAGCAGTTTAGGAACGAACACCGGGGAGCTGTTTTTT. Its protein product is CASSLGTNTGELFF.

The V gene is TRBV19, the J gene TRBJ1-5; D might be TRBD1 (5 bases). The V gene's germline CDR1 is LNHDA and CDR2 SQIVND (reference sequence). Trimming shortened V by 3 bases and J by 5 bases, and 11 bases separated the two germline ends. CDR3 length: 14 amino acids. As DNA, the CDR3 is TGTGCCAGTAGTATTCTCCAGGGTTATCAGCCCCAGCATTTT. It translates to CASSILQGYQPQHF.

CDR3 in DNA: TGTGCCAGCAGTTTGGCCGGGACAGAGAACTATGGCTACACCTTC. As protein: CASSLAGTENYGYTF. The chain combines TRBV28 with TRBJ1-2; 7 bases fit TRBD1. The CDR3 runs 15 residues. V dropped 3 bases and J dropped 2; count of bases not matched to a gene: 6. The V gene's germline CDR1 is MDHEN and CDR2 SYDVKM.

The rearrangement joins TRBV10-3 to TRBJ2-3, with D unclear. Germline V gene sequence: CDR1 ENHRY, CDR2 SYGVKD. The length of the CDR3 is 12 residues. The germline V and J ends were trimmed by 6 bases and 0 bases, with 4 bases remaining between them. CDR3 bases: TGTGCCATCAGGGACAGCACAGATACGCAGTATTTT. Residues: CAIRDSTDTQYF.

The chain couples TRBV2 to TRBJ1-5, with D maybe TRBD1 (6 bases). V was trimmed by 5 bases and J by 9 bases, leaving 17 bases between them. Germline CDR1 reads SNHLY; CDR2 reads FYNNEI. The CDR3 sequence is 14 residues long. The DNA for the CDR3 is TGTGCCAGCAGTTACACAGAAGGGGGAGGGCCCCAGCATTTT. Residues: CASSYTEGGGPQHF.

J is TRBJ2-2 and V is TRBV5-1; 10 nucleotides line up with TRBD1. CDR1 is SGHRS, CDR2 YFSETQ, per germline. The V and J ends lost 5 bases and 2 bases, in that order; junction bases with no gene match: 6. The CDR3 is 16 amino acids. For the CDR3, the DNA is TGCGCCAGCAGGCGGGGACAGGGGATAAACACCGGGGAGCTGTTTTTT. This encodes CASRRGQGINTGELFF.

V is TRBV21-1 and J is TRBJ1-5. TRBV21-1 is flagged as a pseudogene. The CDR3 is 14 residues long. CDR3: CASSKLYSNQPQHF. The CDR3 DNA is TGTGCCAGCAGCAAATTGTATAGCAATCAGCCCCAGCATTTT.

The rearrangement uses TRBV11-2 and TRBJ2-2; 7 bases are a match to TRBD2. The CDR3 is 15 amino acids. Germline lookup yields CDR1 SGHAT and CDR2 FQNNGV. The ends lost 2 bases at V and 4 bases at J; junction bases unmatched: 4. CDR3 in amino acids: CASSLKAGRTGELFF. In DNA form, the CDR3 reads TGTGCCAGCAGCTTAAAAGCGGGGCGCACCGGGGAGCTGTTTTTT.

The rearrangement joins TRBV11-1 to TRBJ1-2; no definite D call. Germline values: CDR1 SGHAT, CDR2 FQDESV (reference sequence). The length of the CDR3 is 13 residues. V was pared by 3 bases and J by 5 bases, with 10 bases between. The CDR3 spells CASSFSGQYGYTF. CDR3 nucleotide sequence: TGTGCCAGCAGCTTCTCTGGGCAGTATGGCTACACCTTC. Together with reference TRBV11-1 and TRBJ1-2, the CDR3 gives the full variable domain: EAEVAQSPRYKITEKSQAVAFWCDPISGHATLYWYRQILGQGPELLVQFQDESVVDDSQLPKDRFSAERLKGVDSTLKIQPAELGDSAMYLCASSFSGQYGYTFGSGTRLTVV.

This chain joins TRBV7-9 and TRBJ2-1; the D gene is possibly TRBD2 (6 bases). The germline gives CDR1 SEHNR, CDR2 FQNEAQ (reference sequence). V shed 9 bases and J shed 0 bases, with 15 bases lying between them. This CDR3 has 15 residues. CDR3 region: CASGGSRSSYNEQFF. The DNA of the CDR3 is TGTGCCAGTGGAGGGAGCCGGAGCTCCTACAATGAGCAGTTCTTC.

The chain combines TRBV7-9 with TRBJ2-1; 9 bases line up with TRBD2. Germline assignment: CDR1 SEHNR and CDR2 FQNEAQ (reference sequence). The CDR3 runs 16 residues. V was pared by 3 bases and J by 3 bases, with 6 bases of the junction left unmatched. As DNA, the CDR3 is TGTGCCAGCAGCTTGCTAGCGGGATCTATCTACAATGAGCAGTTCTTC. This sequence encodes CASSLLAGSIYNEQFF.

The gene calls are TRBV6-5 and TRBJ1-2; D not certain. Trimming took 7 bases from V and 8 from J, leaving 11 bases between them. The CDR3 sequence is 11 residues long. Germline CDR1 MNHEY, CDR2 SVGAGI. The CDR3 sequence: CASNSGYGYTF. CDR3 coding DNA: TGTGCCAGCAATTCGGGGTACGGCTACACCTTC.

In its sample, this clone was seen a few times. The chain carries TRBV28 and TRBJ2-7, with 9 bases that match TRBD1. V was pared by 3 bases and J by 9 bases, with 0 bases of the junction left unmatched. CDR3 size: 11 residues. Looked up from germline, CDR1 is MDHEN and CDR2 is SYDVKM. CDR3 in amino acids: CASSLDRGQYF. CDR3 sequence (DNA): TGTGCCAGCAGTTTGGACAGGGGGCAGTACTTC.

The genes are TRBV9 and TRBJ2-5; 13 bases are a match to TRBD2. V lost 4 bases and J lost 4; bases outside the gene matches: 10. This CDR3 comprises 17 residues. Germline values: CDR1 SGDLS, CDR2 YYNGEE. In DNA form, the CDR3 reads TGTGCCAGCAGCTCATCGGGACTAGCGGGATGGGGAGAGACCCAGTACTTC. This gives the protein CASSSSGLAGWGETQYF.

The CDR3 spells CASSQLGLAGVRETQYF. CDR3 bases: TGTGCCAGCAGCCAATTGGGACTAGCGGGAGTTCGGGAGACCCAGTACTTC. The V and J genes are TRBV16 and TRBJ2-5; 14 nucleotides line up with TRBD2. Germline loops: CDR1 KGHSY, CDR2 FQNENV. J was trimmed by 5 bases and V by 1 base; bases with no gene match: 6. This CDR3 contains 17 residues.

The V gene is TRBV28, the J gene TRBJ2-7; 8 nucleotides line up with TRBD2. The CDR3 is made up of 18 amino acids. The germline gives CDR1 MDHEN, CDR2 SYDVKM. With 3 bases clipped from V and 0 bases from J, the junction kept 13 bases outside the gene matches. The CDR3 reads CASSFTGHTSGSSYEQYF. For the CDR3, the DNA is TGTGCCAGCAGTTTCACAGGGCACACAAGCGGGAGCTCCTACGAGCAGTACTTC.